These T cell receptor beta chains were read from a single sample in a study of technical replicates of blood from several donors. TCRdb's table, derived via immunoSEQ multiplex PCR, lists solely in-frame clones and lacks some. The profile shows over 85,000 clones, 90% to 97% of them singletons. Sequencing used T cells isolated from PBMCs. The receptors shown here come from a human donor in good health. The CDR3 runs from the conserved cysteine through the conserved F or W. The D gene is left open where the match is weak. Expanded clones are given a class, and other clones once, few, many or no size at all.

j_gene: TRBJ1-2
v_gene: TRBV10-3
abundance: NA
d_gene: NA
CDR3nt: TGTGCCATCAGTGAGTCCTTGGCAGGGCCCTATGGCTACACCTTC
CDR3aa: CAISESLAGPYGYTF

j_gene: TRBJ1-1
v_gene: TRBV14
abundance: NA
d_gene: TRBD1
CDR3nt: TGTGCCAGCAGGGCCGGGACAGGAGGGTTCACTGAAGCTTTCTTT
CDR3aa: CASRAGTGGFTEAFF

j_gene: TRBJ1-2
v_gene: TRBV9
abundance: NA
d_gene: TRBD1
CDR3nt: TGTGCCAGCAGCGTGACAGGGACTAACTATGGCTACACCTTC
CDR3aa: CASSVTGTNYGYTF

j_gene: TRBJ1-1
v_gene: TRBV5-1
abundance: once
d_gene: NA
CDR3nt: TGCGCCAGCAGCCCGGTCGGGGGGACTGAAGCTTTCTTT
CDR3aa: CASSPVGGTEAFF

j_gene: TRBJ1-5
v_gene: TRBV19
abundance: NA
d_gene: TRBD1
CDR3nt: TGTGCCAGTAGTATTCGTCAGGGGGCGCGAAACAATCAGCCCCAGCATTTT
CDR3aa: CASSIRQGARNNQPQHF

j_gene: TRBJ1-5
v_gene: TRBV7-9
abundance: NA
d_gene: NA
CDR3nt: TGTGCCAGCAGCTCGGGACTAACCGGGCAGCCCCAGCATTTT
CDR3aa: CASSSGLTGQPQHF

j_gene: TRBJ2-7
v_gene: TRBV4-1
abundance: NA
d_gene: TRBD1
CDR3nt: TGCGCCAGCAGCCATGACGGACAGGCCGACTCCTACGAGCAGTACTTC
CDR3aa: CASSHDGQADSYEQYF

j_gene: TRBJ2-2
v_gene: TRBV7-3
abundance: NA
d_gene: TRBD2
CDR3nt: TGTGCCAGCAGCTACGATCCGGGACTAGGTCTAACCGGGGAGCTGTTTTTT
CDR3aa: CASSYDPGLGLTGELFF

j_gene: TRBJ1-1
v_gene: TRBV10-3
abundance: NA
d_gene: NA
CDR3nt: TGTGCCATCACGGCTCCGGGTAACACTGAAGCTTTCTTT
CDR3aa: CAITAPGNTEAFF

j_gene: TRBJ1-1
v_gene: TRBV30
abundance: few
d_gene: NA
CDR3nt: TGTGCCTGGAGTATAGAGAACACTGAAGCTTTCTTT
CDR3aa: CAWSIENTEAFF

j_gene: TRBJ2-5
v_gene: TRBV27
abundance: NA
d_gene: TRBD1
CDR3nt: TGTGCCAGCAGTCCCGAGACAGGGATCCAAGAGACCCAGTACTTC
CDR3aa: CASSPETGIQETQYF

j_gene: TRBJ2-1
v_gene: TRBV5-1
abundance: NA
d_gene: NA
CDR3nt: TGCGCCAGCAGCTTGACTTCACTAGCCGACAATGAGCAGTTCTTC
CDR3aa: CASSLTSLADNEQFF

j_gene: TRBJ2-3
v_gene: TRBV28
abundance: NA
d_gene: NA
CDR3nt: TGTGCCAGCAGTAACACCTTCGGGGCAGATACGCAGTATTTT
CDR3aa: CASSNTFGADTQYF

j_gene: TRBJ2-7
v_gene: TRBV19
abundance: once
d_gene: NA
CDR3nt: TGTGCCAGTAGTCGGCAGGGCTCCTACGAGCAGTACTTC
CDR3aa: CASSRQGSYEQYF

j_gene: TRBJ2-3
v_gene: TRBV6-1
abundance: NA
d_gene: TRBD1
CDR3nt: TGTGCCAGCAGTGAAGCGAACAGGGGGCGAGATACGCAGTATTTT
CDR3aa: CASSEANRGRDTQYF

j_gene: TRBJ2-1
v_gene: TRBV7-9
abundance: NA
d_gene: TRBD2
CDR3nt: TGTGCCAGCAGCTTACGGACTAGCGAATACAATGAGCAGTTCTTC
CDR3aa: CASSLRTSEYNEQFF

j_gene: TRBJ1-4
v_gene: TRBV30
abundance: few
d_gene: TRBD1
CDR3nt: TGTGCCTCAACTGGGGGACAGGGGGCGAGGGAAAAACTGTTTTTT
CDR3aa: CASTGGQGAREKLFF

j_gene: TRBJ2-4
v_gene: TRBV5-6
abundance: NA
d_gene: TRBD1
CDR3nt: TGTGCCAGCAGCCAGGGACAGGGAATGTGGATTTGGAACATTCAGTACTTC
CDR3aa: CASSQGQGMWIWNIQYF

j_gene: TRBJ2-7
v_gene: TRBV7-2
abundance: NA
d_gene: NA
CDR3nt: TGTGCCAGCAGCCTAATATACCCCGAGCAGTACTTC
CDR3aa: CASSLIYPEQYF

j_gene: TRBJ1-3
v_gene: TRBV15
abundance: once
d_gene: TRBD1
CDR3nt: TGTGCCACCAGCAGAAATACAGGGGAAACCATATATTTT
CDR3aa: CATSRNTGETIYF

j_gene: TRBJ1-1
v_gene: TRBV14
abundance: NA
d_gene: NA
CDR3nt: TGTGCCAGCAGCCCCTTGGGTCCCGGGATTGGAGCTTTCTTT
CDR3aa: CASSPLGPGIGAFF

j_gene: TRBJ2-1
v_gene: TRBV29-1
abundance: NA
d_gene: NA
CDR3nt: TGCAGCGTTCAGGGTTACAATGAGCAGTTCTTC
CDR3aa: CSVQGYNEQFF

j_gene: TRBJ2-3
v_gene: TRBV9
abundance: NA
d_gene: TRBD2
CDR3nt: TGTGCCAGCAGCGTAGAAGCGGGAGCGGCAGATACGCAGTATTTT
CDR3aa: CASSVEAGAADTQYF

j_gene: TRBJ2-3
v_gene: TRBV11-3
abundance: NA
d_gene: TRBD2
CDR3nt: TGTGCCAGCAGCAAACTAGCGGGAGGTACCACAGATACGCAGTATTTT
CDR3aa: CASSKLAGGTTDTQYF

j_gene: TRBJ1-2
v_gene: TRBV6-1
abundance: NA
d_gene: NA
CDR3nt: TGTGCCAGCAGTGAAGAGGGCCCAGCGGGAAAAGTTAGGGACACCTTC
CDR3aa: CASSEEGPAGKVRDTF

j_gene: TRBJ1-5
v_gene: TRBV10-1
abundance: NA
d_gene: NA
CDR3nt: TGCGCCAGCAGTCGGGTGTATAGCAATCAGCCCCAGCATTTT
CDR3aa: CASSRVYSNQPQHF

j_gene: TRBJ2-7
v_gene: TRBV19
abundance: NA
d_gene: TRBD1
CDR3nt: TGTGCCAGTAGTTTACGACAGGGAGACTACGAGCAGTACTTC
CDR3aa: CASSLRQGDYEQYF

j_gene: TRBJ2-1
v_gene: TRBV28
abundance: NA
d_gene: NA
CDR3nt: TGTGCCAGCAGGGGAGCGGCTGTTTACAATGAGCAGTTCTTC
CDR3aa: CASRGAAVYNEQFF

j_gene: TRBJ2-3
v_gene: TRBV7-3
abundance: NA
d_gene: TRBD2
CDR3nt: TGTGCCAGCAGTGAGGATACTAGCGGGAGCACAGATACGCAGTATTTT
CDR3aa: CASSEDTSGSTDTQYF

j_gene: TRBJ2-7
v_gene: TRBV30
abundance: NA
d_gene: TRBD1
CDR3nt: TGTGCCTGGACTACAGGGGTATCCTACGAGCAGTACTTC
CDR3aa: CAWTTGVSYEQYF

j_gene: TRBJ1-1
v_gene: TRBV5-1
abundance: NA
d_gene: TRBD1
CDR3nt: TGCGCCAGCTACAGGGGGAGGAAGAACACTGAAGCTTTCTTT
CDR3aa: CASYRGRKNTEAFF

j_gene: TRBJ2-2
v_gene: TRBV5-1
abundance: NA
d_gene: NA
CDR3nt: TGCGCCAGCAGCTTTAATGCGGGGAACACCGGGGAGCTGTTTTTT
CDR3aa: CASSFNAGNTGELFF

j_gene: TRBJ2-7
v_gene: TRBV6-1
abundance: NA
d_gene: NA
CDR3nt: TGTGCCAGCAGTGAACATATGGGGCAGGGAGGAGGCGAGCAGTACTTC
CDR3aa: CASSEHMGQGGGEQYF

j_gene: TRBJ1-5
v_gene: TRBV2
abundance: NA
d_gene: NA
CDR3nt: TGTGCCAGCAGTGAATCATCAGGGGCGAAGGGTCAGCCCCAGCATTTT
CDR3aa: CASSESSGAKGQPQHF

j_gene: TRBJ2-2
v_gene: TRBV7-7
abundance: once
d_gene: NA
CDR3nt: TGTGCTAGCAGCGTACGTCAGGGGAACACCGGGGAGCTGTTTTTT
CDR3aa: CASSVRQGNTGELFF

j_gene: TRBJ1-1
v_gene: TRBV30
abundance: once
d_gene: NA
CDR3nt: TGTGCCTGGAGGGCCGGTGGGCACACTGAAGCTTTCTTT
CDR3aa: CAWRAGGHTEAFF

j_gene: TRBJ1-1
v_gene: TRBV9
abundance: once
d_gene: TRBD1
CDR3nt: TGTGCCAGCAGCGTAGAAAGGGGGCGGAGGAGAACTGAAGCTTTCTTT
CDR3aa: CASSVERGRRRTEAFF

j_gene: TRBJ2-1
v_gene: TRBV28
abundance: NA
d_gene: TRBD2
CDR3nt: TGTGCCAGCAGTGGCTTGACTAGCGGGAGTGGTGAGCAGTTCTTC
CDR3aa: CASSGLTSGSGEQFF

j_gene: TRBJ1-2
v_gene: TRBV2
abundance: NA
d_gene: NA
CDR3nt: TGTGCCAGCATGTCAGGGGATATGTTCGGTGTGGATGGCTACACCTTC
CDR3aa: CASMSGDMFGVDGYTF

j_gene: TRBJ2-2
v_gene: TRBV5-1
abundance: once
d_gene: NA
CDR3nt: TGCGCCAGCGCTGCGGACACCGGGGAGCTGTTTTTT
CDR3aa: CASAADTGELFF

j_gene: TRBJ2-3
v_gene: TRBV4-1
abundance: NA
d_gene: TRBD2
CDR3nt: TGCGCCAGCAGCCAAGTAACGATAGCGGGAGGAGTTACGCAGTATTTT
CDR3aa: CASSQVTIAGGVTQYF

j_gene: TRBJ2-2
v_gene: TRBV30
abundance: NA
d_gene: TRBD1
CDR3nt: TGTGCCTGGAGTAAGGGACAGTTCACCGGGGAGCTGTTTTTT
CDR3aa: CAWSKGQFTGELFF

j_gene: TRBJ2-7
v_gene: TRBV6-5
abundance: NA
d_gene: NA
CDR3nt: TGTGCCAGCAGGAGCGCCTACGAGCAGTACTTC
CDR3aa: CASRSAYEQYF

j_gene: TRBJ2-7
v_gene: TRBV7-2
abundance: NA
d_gene: TRBD2
CDR3nt: TGTGCCAGCAGCTTATTTGGGACTAGCGCTAACGAGCAGTACTTC
CDR3aa: CASSLFGTSANEQYF

j_gene: TRBJ1-1
v_gene: TRBV18
abundance: NA
d_gene: NA
CDR3nt: TGTGCCAGCTCATCCCAGGGCACTGAAGCTTTCTTT
CDR3aa: CASSSQGTEAFF

j_gene: TRBJ1-2
v_gene: TRBV30
abundance: NA
d_gene: TRBD1
CDR3nt: TGTGCCTGGAGTGGGACAGGGGGCGTCTATGGCTACACCTTC
CDR3aa: CAWSGTGGVYGYTF

j_gene: TRBJ2-2
v_gene: TRBV5-4
abundance: NA
d_gene: TRBD1
CDR3nt: TGTGCCAGCGGAAAGGCACGGGACAGGGGGACCGGGGAGCTGTTTTTT
CDR3aa: CASGKARDRGTGELFF

j_gene: TRBJ2-7
v_gene: TRBV4-3
abundance: NA
d_gene: TRBD2
CDR3nt: TGCGCCAGCAGCCAAGAGCGGGAGGGAGATAAGCAGTACTTC
CDR3aa: CASSQEREGDKQYF

j_gene: TRBJ1-2
v_gene: TRBV7-2
abundance: NA
d_gene: TRBD1
CDR3nt: TGTGCCAGCAGCCCTGGGACAGGGGCTGGCGGCTACACCTTC
CDR3aa: CASSPGTGAGGYTF

j_gene: TRBJ1-1
v_gene: TRBV28
abundance: NA
d_gene: NA
CDR3nt: TGTGCCAGCAGTTTTATTGAGGAGCCTAGGCAGACTGAAGCTTTCTTT
CDR3aa: CASSFIEEPRQTEAFF

j_gene: TRBJ2-2
v_gene: TRBV27
abundance: NA
d_gene: TRBD2
CDR3nt: TGTGCCAGCAGTTTACTAGCGGACCCAAACACCGGGGAGCTGTTTTTT
CDR3aa: CASSLLADPNTGELFF

j_gene: TRBJ2-7
v_gene: TRBV9
abundance: NA
d_gene: TRBD1
CDR3nt: TGTGCCAGCAGCGTAGGAGGGACAGGGACTATCTACGAGCAGTACTTC
CDR3aa: CASSVGGTGTIYEQYF

j_gene: TRBJ2-1
v_gene: TRBV6-1
abundance: NA
d_gene: NA
CDR3nt: TGTGCCAGCAGTGTGACTTTGACCTCCTACAATGAGCAGTTCTTC
CDR3aa: CASSVTLTSYNEQFF

j_gene: TRBJ2-3
v_gene: TRBV28
abundance: NA
d_gene: TRBD2
CDR3nt: TGTGCCAGCAGTTTAGGACTAGCTCAGCAGTATTTT
CDR3aa: CASSLGLAQQYF

j_gene: TRBJ2-4
v_gene: TRBV7-2
abundance: NA
d_gene: NA
CDR3nt: TGTGCCAGCAGCTTAGATTTCGCAAAATCGGTGAACATTCAGTACTTC
CDR3aa: CASSLDFAKSVNIQYF

j_gene: TRBJ1-2
v_gene: TRBV4-1
abundance: NA
d_gene: TRBD1
CDR3nt: TGCGCCAGCAGCCAAGGTCAGGGGGGAAACTATGGCTACACCTTC
CDR3aa: CASSQGQGGNYGYTF

j_gene: TRBJ1-1
v_gene: TRBV6-4
abundance: NA
d_gene: NA
CDR3nt: TGTGCCAGCAGTGAAATCGCAGACAAGAACACTGAAGCTTTCTTT
CDR3aa: CASSEIADKNTEAFF

j_gene: TRBJ1-5
v_gene: TRBV2
abundance: NA
d_gene: TRBD1
CDR3nt: TGTGCCAGCAGTGAAGCGATAGACTTCGGGACAGGGGAACAGCCCCAGCATTTT
CDR3aa: CASSEAIDFGTGEQPQHF

j_gene: TRBJ1-1
v_gene: TRBV14
abundance: NA
d_gene: NA
CDR3nt: TGTGCCAGCAGCCCAGATGTATTCGGGAGATTAAACACTGAAGCTTTCTTT
CDR3aa: CASSPDVFGRLNTEAFF